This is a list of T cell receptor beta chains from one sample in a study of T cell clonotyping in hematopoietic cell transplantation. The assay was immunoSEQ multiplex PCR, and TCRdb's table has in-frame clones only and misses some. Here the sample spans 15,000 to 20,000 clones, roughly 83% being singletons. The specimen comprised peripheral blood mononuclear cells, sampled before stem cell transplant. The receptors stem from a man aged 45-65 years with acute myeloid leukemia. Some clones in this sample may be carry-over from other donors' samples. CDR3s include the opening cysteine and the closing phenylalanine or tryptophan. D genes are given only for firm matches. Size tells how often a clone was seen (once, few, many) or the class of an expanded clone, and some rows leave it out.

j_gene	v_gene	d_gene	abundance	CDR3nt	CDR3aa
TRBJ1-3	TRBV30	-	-	TGTGCCTGGGCGGGAGGGTCCCAGCCCATATATTTT	CAWAGGSQPIYF
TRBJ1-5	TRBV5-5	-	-	TGTGCCAGCAGCCCGATCTGGGGCAATCAGCCCCAGCATTTT	CASSPIWGNQPQHF
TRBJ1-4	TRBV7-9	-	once	TGTGCCAGCAGCTTACCACCGGGACACCTGAGTTGGGAAAAACTGTTTTTT	CASSLPPGHLSWEKLFF
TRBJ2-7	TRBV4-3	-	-	TGCGCCAGCAGCCAAGATTACGGGGGATTCTACGAGCAGTACTTC	CASSQDYGGFYEQYF
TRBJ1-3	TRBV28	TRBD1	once	TGTGCCAGCAGAAAAGTGACAGGGATCCTTCTTAGAAACACCATATATTTT	CASRKVTGILLRNTIYF
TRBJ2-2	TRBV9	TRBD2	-	TGTGCCAGCAGCTCTCTGGGACTACACACCGGGGAGCTGTTTTTT	CASSSLGLHTGELFF
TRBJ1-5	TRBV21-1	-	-	TGTGCCAGCTCCCAGGGACAGAGCAATCAGCCCCAGCATTTT	CASSQGQSNQPQHF
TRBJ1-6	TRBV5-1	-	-	TGCGCCAGCAGCTTGGAAGGCAGTCGAGATTCACCCCTCCACTTT	CASSLEGSRDSPLHF
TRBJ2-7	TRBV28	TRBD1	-	TGTGCCAGCAGTTCCCAGGGGGTCGAGCAGTACTTC	CASSSQGVEQYF
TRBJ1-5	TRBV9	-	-	TGTGCCAGCAGCTCTAACACGAATCAGCCCCAGCATTTT	CASSSNTNQPQHF
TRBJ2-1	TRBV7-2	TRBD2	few	TGTGCCAGCAGCAGAGCGGCTAGCGGGGGCCACAATGAGCAGTTCTTC	CASSRAASGGHNEQFF
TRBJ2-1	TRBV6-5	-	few	TGTGCCAGCAGCACAGGGCTTGAGCAGTTCTTC	CASSTGLEQFF
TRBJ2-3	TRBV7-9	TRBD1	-	TGTGCCAGCAGCGTGGGACAGCTTACAGATACGCAGTATTTT	CASSVGQLTDTQYF
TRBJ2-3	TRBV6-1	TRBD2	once	TGTGCCAGCAGTGTGCGGGGGGCAAGCACAGATACGCAGTATTTT	CASSVRGASTDTQYF
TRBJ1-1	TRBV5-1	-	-	TGCGCCAGCAGCTTGGTGGGGCCGAACACTGAAGCTTTCTTT	CASSLVGPNTEAFF
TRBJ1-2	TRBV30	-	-	TGTGCCTGGAGCGAGGACAACCGCGGGCACTATGGCTACACCTTC	CAWSEDNRGHYGYTF
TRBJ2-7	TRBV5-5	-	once	TGTGCCAGCAGCTTTCGGTTTGAGGCAGCTTCCTACGAGCAGTACTTC	CASSFRFEAASYEQYF
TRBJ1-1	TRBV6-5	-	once	TGTGCCAGCAGTTACTCGAGGGCGGGGAACACTGAAGCTTTCTTT	CASSYSRAGNTEAFF
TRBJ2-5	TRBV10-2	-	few	TGCGCCAGCAGTGATGATGGGGCAGCTCAAGAGACCCAGTACTTC	CASSDDGAAQETQYF
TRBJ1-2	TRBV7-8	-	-	TGTGCCAGCAGCTTAGGCTCCGGCTACACCTTC	CASSLGSGYTF
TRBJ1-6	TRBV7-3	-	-	TGTGCCAGCAGGGAGGGGGGGGATTCACCCCTCCACTTT	CASREGGDSPLHF
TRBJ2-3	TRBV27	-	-	TGTGCCAGCAGTTTGACTGGAAGCACAGATACGCAGTATTTT	CASSLTGSTDTQYF
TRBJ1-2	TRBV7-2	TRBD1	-	TGTGCCAGCAGCTTACCCCAGGGACAGGGTGACGGCTACACCTTC	CASSLPQGQGDGYTF
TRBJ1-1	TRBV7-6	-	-	TGTGCCAGCAGCTTAGCGTTTATTAACACTGAAGCTTTCTTT	CASSLAFINTEAFF
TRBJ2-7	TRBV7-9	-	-	TGTGCCAGCAGCCTCTCCCCTACAGGGCTTACTACCTACGAGCAGTACTTC	CASSLSPTGLTTYEQYF
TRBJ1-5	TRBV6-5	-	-	TGTGCCAGCAGTTACTCACAGGCTAATCAGCCCCAGCATTTT	CASSYSQANQPQHF
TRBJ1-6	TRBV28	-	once	TGTGCCAGCAGCCTAAATGACCGGGACACCAAATCACCCCTCCACTTT	CASSLNDRDTKSPLHF
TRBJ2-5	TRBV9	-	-	TGTGCCAGCAGCGGGACAGAATCGGGGGAGACCCAGTACTTC	CASSGTESGETQYF
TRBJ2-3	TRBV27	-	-	TGTGCCAGCGTACAACGGGGCTCAGATACGCAGTATTTT	CASVQRGSDTQYF
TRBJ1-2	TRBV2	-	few	TGTGCCAGCAGTCGGACACAAGAAGACTATGGCTACACCTTC	CASSRTQEDYGYTF
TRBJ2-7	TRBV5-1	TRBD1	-	TGCGCCAGCAGCCGAAGCGGACAGGGGGTTTCCTACGAGCAGTACTTC	CASSRSGQGVSYEQYF
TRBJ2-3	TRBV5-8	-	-	TGTGCCAGCAACCCCAGGGGCACAGATACGCAGTATTTT	CASNPRGTDTQYF
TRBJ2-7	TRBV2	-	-	TGTGCCAGCAGTGATACGGAAAACTACGAGCAGTACTTC	CASSDTENYEQYF